This T cell receptor beta chain was found in a study of beta chain features in type 1 diabetes. Notes on the study in general: Shorter TCRB CDR3s, moderately but significantly so, marked every one of the four CD4+ subsets in Type 1 diabetes patients. Type 1 diabetes patients had VDJ junctions that carried fewer insertions and more deletions. Naive, central memory and Treg TCRB repertoires appeared more alike in patients than in healthy donors.

The germline V and J ends were trimmed by 6 bases and 4 bases, with 16 bases remaining between them. Germline V gene lookup returns CDR1 SGDLS and CDR2 YYNGEE. The CDR3 length is 15 residues. Of note for this clone: No antigen is known for it.

Expressed TCRB transcripts were sequenced because the entire RNA isolate underwent reverse transcription. It was found that naive, central memory and regulatory T cell samples averaged around 3.7 million reads. TCRdb keeps only in-frame clones here, not all; method: immunoSEQ multiplex PCR. The sample yields nearly 700,000 clones, around 15% seen once. The TCR originated in a young man with type 1 diabetes. The sequencing sample was made of naive CD4+ T cells from blood. The chain recombines TRBV9 with TRBJ2-2; the D is unclear. For the CDR3, the DNA is TGTGCCAGCATTCCCCAGGCGAAATCCACCGGGGAGCTGTTTTTT. Protein sequence: CASIPQAKSTGELFF.